These T cell receptor beta chains were read from a single sample in a study of regulatory T cells in long-lasting Graves disease. TCRdb reprocessed the multiplex PCR reads via MiXCR and lists one record per CDR3 protein. Of about 300,000 distinct CDR3 sequences listed, under 20% are singletons. Specimen: peripheral blood mononuclear cells (PBMCs), collected at new diagnosis, from a patient treated with antithyroid drugs. These receptors came from a female donor with Graves disease. CDR3s include the opening cysteine and the closing phenylalanine or tryptophan. A D gene is named only where the DNA matches it firmly. Clone size appears in some rows only: once, few, many, or a class for an expanded clone.

many,TRBV10-3,TRBJ2-3,TRBD2,15,TGTGCCGTCGGGACTAGCGGGACCATGACAGATACGCAGTATTTT,CAVGTSGTMTDTQYF
.,TRBV29-1,TRBJ1-1,.,14,TGCAGCGTTGGGGATGGGGCCCTGAACACTGAAGCTTTCTTT,CSVGDGALNTEAFF
many,TRBV6-1,TRBJ2-2,TRBD2,14,TGTGCCAGCAGATGGACTAGTAGCACCGGGGAGCTGTTTTTT,CASRWTSSTGELFF
.,TRBV5-6,TRBJ2-7,.,14,TGTGCCAGCTTTCCCCAGGGGGGTCTCTACGAGCAGTACTTC,CASFPQGGLYEQYF
many,TRBV6-9,TRBJ2-3,.,16,TGTGCCAGCAGTTACTTGGCGGGATCTAGCACAGATACGCAGTATTTT,CASSYLAGSSTDTQYF
many,TRBV3-1,TRBJ1-3,TRBD1,18,TGTGCCAGCAGCCAAAGAGGACAGGGAATCGTTTACGGAAACACCATATATTTT,CASSQRGQGIVYGNTIYF
.,TRBV7-2,TRBJ2-5,.,17,TGTGCCAGCAGTTTATTCTCTGGCGGCGACAAAAAAGAGACCCAGTACTTC,CASSLFSGGDKKETQYF
.,TRBV9,TRBJ2-7,.,14,TGTGCCAGCAGCGCCGGACTATTCTCCTACGAGCAGTACTTC,CASSAGLFSYEQYF
many,TRBV2,TRBJ2-5,.,12,TGTGCCAGCAGTGAAGTGTTGGAGACCCAGTACTTC,CASSEVLETQYF
few,TRBV4-1,TRBJ1-1,.,14,TGCGCCAGCAGCCAAGTTCTGGGAAACACTGAAGCTTTCTTT,CASSQVLGNTEAFF
many,TRBV5-1,TRBJ1-1,.,14,TGCGCCAGCAGCTTGGATGGCGCCAACACTGAAGCTTTCTTT,CASSLDGANTEAFF
.,TRBV20-1,TRBJ1-1,TRBD1,16,TGCAGTGCTAGAGGTGGGAGAGGAACAGGGGACACTGAAGCTTTCTTT,CSARGGRGTGDTEAFF
.,TRBV5-1,TRBJ1-3,TRBD1,17,TGCGCCAGCAGCAGGAGGACAGGGAGCTCTGATGGAAACACCATATATTTT,CASSRRTGSSDGNTIYF
few,TRBV2,TRBJ1-1,.,10,TGTGCCAGCAATCGAGGTGAAGCTTTCTTT,CASNRGEAFF
.,TRBV29-1,TRBJ1-4,TRBD1,14,TGCAGCGTAGCGGGACAGGACAATAATGAAAAACTGTTTTTT,CSVAGQDNNEKLFF
many,TRBV2,TRBJ1-4,.,13,TGTGCCAGCAATCAAGACAGAAATGAAAAACTGTTTTTT,CASNQDRNEKLFF
few,TRBV7-9,TRBJ2-5,.,11,TGTGCCAGCAGCCAGACAGATAACCAGTACTTC,CASSQTDNQYF
.,TRBV20-1,TRBJ1-4,.,12,TGCAGTGCAAAGGACCCAAATGAAAAACTGTTTTTT,CSAKDPNEKLFF
many,TRBV6-5,TRBJ1-1,.,12,TGTGCCAGCAGTTCTTCTTCCGTTGGAGCTTTCTTT,CASSSSSVGAFF
.,TRBV6-2/TRBV6-3,TRBJ2-5,.,19,TGTGCCAGCAGTTTCATGGACCAAGAGCTGGATTCCCTGCGAGAGACCCAGTACTTC,CASSFMDQELDSLRETQYF
few,TRBV12-3/TRBV12-4,TRBJ2-2,.,14,TGTGCCAGCAGTTTACGGCTAGCGACCGGGGAGCTGTTTTTT,CASSLRLATGELFF
.,TRBV7-7,TRBJ2-1,.,13,TGTGCTAGCAGCTTAGTACAGGGCAGTGAGCAGTTCTTC,CASSLVQGSEQFF
many,TRBV14,TRBJ1-6,TRBD1,15,TGTGCCAGCAGCTTTTGGACAGGGCGCAATTCACCCCTCCACTTT,CASSFWTGRNSPLHF
many,TRBV6-1,TRBJ2-5,TRBD2,17,TGTGCCAGCACAATCCTAAACAGCGGGAGGTACCAAGAGACCCAGTACTTC,CASTILNSGRYQETQYF
.,TRBV24-1,TRBJ2-3,.,16,TGTGCCACCAGTACCTCAGCCGGAGGCTCCTCGGGTACGCAGTATTTT,CATSTSAGGSSGTQYF
many,TRBV20-1,TRBJ2-3,.,15,TGCAGTGCTAGAGAGGGGGCCCGGATAACGGATACGCAGTATTTT,CSAREGARITDTQYF
many,TRBV15,TRBJ2-5,.,13,TGTGCCACCAGCACGGCAGGCCAAGAGACCCAGTACTTC,CATSTAGQETQYF
few,TRBV12-3/TRBV12-4,TRBJ2-1,TRBD2,16,TGTGCCAGCAGTCCAGAACTAGCGGGAGGGATGAATGAGCAGTTCTTC,CASSPELAGGMNEQFF
.,TRBV9,TRBJ1-3,.,17,TGTGCCAGCAGCGTAGAGGCTCGGGGAGGCTCTGGAAACACCATATATTTT,CASSVEARGGSGNTIYF
many,TRBV27,TRBJ2-7,.,14,TGTGCCAGCAGTTCCCCATCCGGGGGAGACGAGCAGTACTTC,CASSSPSGGDEQYF
.,TRBV2,TRBJ2-3,TRBD2,17,TGTGCCAGCAGTAGGGGGACTAGCGGGAAAGGGACAGATACGCAGTATTTT,CASSRGTSGKGTDTQYF
many,TRBV28,TRBJ2-7,.,11,TGTGCCAGTGGGGGGCCACCCGGGAGGTACTTC,CASGGPPGRYF
many,TRBV11-1,TRBJ2-1,.,12,TGTGCCAGCAGCTTCTCGGGACATGAGCAGTTCTTC,CASSFSGHEQFF
many,TRBV9,TRBJ2-2,.,16,TGTGCCAGCAGCGCCGGGGGTGGCGAAGACACCGGGGAGCTGTTTTTT,CASSAGGGEDTGELFF
many,TRBV12-3/TRBV12-4,TRBJ2-1,TRBD1,13,TGTGCCAGCAGTTTACCGGGACAGACCGAGCAGTTCTTC,CASSLPGQTEQFF
many,TRBV11-2,TRBJ2-5,TRBD2,19,TGTGCCAGCAGCTTAGGACTAGCGGGAGGTTCGAGCAGCCGGGAGACCCAGTACTTC,CASSLGLAGGSSSRETQYF
many,TRBV2,TRBJ2-5,.,13,TGTGCCAGCAGCTCTGACCGGGCCGAGACCCAGTACTTC,CASSSDRAETQYF
many,TRBV20-1,TRBJ1-1,.,13,TGCAGTGCTCGGGACCCTACTCACACTGAAGCTTTCTTT,CSARDPTHTEAFF
many,TRBV12-3/TRBV12-4,TRBJ1-2,TRBD1,15,TGTGCCAGCAGTTACCGGACAGGGCAAAGTAGGGGCTACACCTTC,CASSYRTGQSRGYTF
many,TRBV28,TRBJ2-7,.,13,TGTGCCAGCAGCGACGCTGACAGGAACGAGCAGTACTTC,CASSDADRNEQYF
few,TRBV9,TRBJ2-7,.,15,TGTGCCAGCAGCGTAGACGGGGCGAGCTCCTACGAGCAGTACTTC,CASSVDGASSYEQYF
many,TRBV11-3,TRBJ2-3,TRBD1,16,TGTGCCAGCAGCTTGGATCCCGGGACAGGGACAGATACGCAGTATTTT,CASSLDPGTGTDTQYF
many,TRBV3-1,TRBJ2-3,.,15,TGTGCCAGCAGCCAAACTAGTGGGGTCACAGATACGCAGTATTTT,CASSQTSGVTDTQYF
many,TRBV14,TRBJ2-7,TRBD2,18,TGTGCCAGCAGCCAAGGACGGGGAGCGGGAGGAATTGGGAACGAGCAGTACTTC,CASSQGRGAGGIGNEQYF
many,TRBV28,TRBJ2-3,TRBD2,16,TGTGCCAGCAGAATCCTAGCGGGAGGGTACCCTGATACGCAGTATTTT,CASRILAGGYPDTQYF
.,TRBV19,TRBJ2-3,TRBD2,17,TGTGCCAGTAGTATACAAGCGGGAAGTACAAGAACAGATACGCAGTATTTT,CASSIQAGSTRTDTQYF
few,TRBV20-1,TRBJ2-7,.,16,TGCAGTGCTAGACGGAGAGTGGGGGACACCCGGAGCGAGCAGTACTTC,CSARRRVGDTRSEQYF
many,TRBV10-2,TRBJ2-7,TRBD2,15,TGCGCCAGCGGCGGGACTAGCGGGCTCTCATACGAGCAGTACTTC,CASGGTSGLSYEQYF
many,TRBV24-1,TRBJ2-1,.,18,TGTGCCACCAGTGATACTCGGCGGGGCCGGAGCTCCTACAATGAGCAGTTCTTC,CATSDTRRGRSSYNEQFF
many,TRBV27,TRBJ2-3,TRBD1,12,TGTGCCAGCAGTTCCACAGGGGGCACGCAGTATTTT,CASSSTGGTQYF
many,TRBV10-1,TRBJ2-3,.,15,TGCGCCAGCAGTGACCGGAGGAGCGGCACAGATACGCAGTATTTT,CASSDRRSGTDTQYF
few,TRBV2,TRBJ1-5,.,15,TGTGCCAGCAACATGTTGGGGCAGAGCAATCAGCCCCAGCATTTT,CASNMLGQSNQPQHF
many,TRBV28,TRBJ1-3,.,10,.,CATLGNTIYF
many,TRBV11-2,TRBJ1-4,.,14,TGTGCCAGCAGCGTCGGTATAGGCCGAGAAAAACTGTTTTTT,CASSVGIGREKLFF
many,TRBV12-3/TRBV12-4,TRBJ2-7,TRBD2,15,TGTGCCAGCAGTTTCACAGGACTAGCGAACTACGAGCAGTACTTC,CASSFTGLANYEQYF
many,TRBV7-8,TRBJ1-4,.,16,TGTGCCAGCAGCTTAGTTGGAGGGGGAGTAGGAGAAAAACTGTTTTTT,CASSLVGGGVGEKLFF
few,TRBV28,TRBJ2-3,TRBD2,19,TGTGCCAGCAGTTTCGGACCGATGACTAGCGGAGGGTCCACAGATACGCAGTATTTT,CASSFGPMTSGGSTDTQYF